The present TCR beta chain was sequenced within a study of CD8 T cells in Susac syndrome (dated by TCRdb to about 2019). Regarding the complete study: The study used repertoire sequencing to test whether antigen drove CD8+ T cell activation and differentiation in Susac syndrome. The clonality of the CD8+ T cell repertoire was compared across 12 healthy donors, around 14 Susac syndrome patients and 15 multiple sclerosis patients.

High-throughput TCR beta sequencing profiled peripheral blood CD8+ and CD4+ T cells from healthy donors, Susac syndrome patients and multiple sclerosis patients. The multiple sclerosis controls were treatment-naive patients who had stable or active relapsing-remitting disease and met the revised McDonald criteria. CD8+ TEMRA cells were enriched by FACS, while bulk CD8+ and CD4+ T cells were purified by magnetic negative isolation. Blood was collected in EDTA tubes and processed within 24 hours, with PBMCs isolated through density gradient centrifugation. PBMCs intended for TCR sequencing were cryopreserved in liquid nitrogen and were subsequently thawed in a 37 degrees C water bath. The sorted or isolated CD4+, CD8+ and CD8+ TEMRA cells reached a purity of at least 90%. V loses 8 bases of germline sequence and J loses 4 bases, and the interval between the two ends is 11 bases. There are 12 amino acids in the CDR3, from cysteine to phenylalanine inclusive. The entry retains the CDR3 DNA only, 36 bases that are in frame from base 1. Sequences SNHLY (CDR1) and FYNNEI (CDR2) are obtained from the germline V gene.

For this clonotype: The specificity of this receptor is unknown. Qualities for individual bases were not recorded, and no much larger clone is one base off.

Study-level results and caveats: The study acknowledged that relatively few individuals were included in the TCR sequencing and HLA analysis.

RNA was extracted using the RNeasy kit, and about 0.5 to 1 ug of the RNA was reverse transcribed with random hexamers. The immunoSEQ multiplex PCR assay, which covers 54 Vbeta and 13 Jbeta segments, was used to amplify TCR beta CDR3 regions. Bias from PCR amplification was corrected by using a synthetic template baseline for primer optimization and for computational correction. Processing in the source paper ran as follows. Reads were annotated to V, D and J genes according to IMGT and were analyzed with immunoSEQ Analyzer, with only productive sequences retained. To calculate clonality, Shannon entropy was normalized by log2 of the number of productive unique sequences and then subtracted from one. For each patient and control, public and private clones were evaluated among the 100 most prevalent clones. A clone was defined as Susac-specific if it was absent from the healthy and MS cohorts, from over 1,000 published viral clones and from other ImmuneACCESS disease sequences. In-frame beta chains were kept once TCRdb had trimmed the public reads at Q25 with fastp and called clones with MiXCR. A single entry per CDR3 protein holds the most common genes and DNA from its merged rows. The V and J calls shown here were made by TCRdb, not taken from the authors' results. In all, the sample holds about 440,000 distinct CDR3 sequences, and roughly 85% of those were seen once. Of the sample, approximately 0.12% falls within the top ten clones.

The chain links TRBV2 with TRBJ1-1; no D gene call is confident. This clonotype originated in a human donor with multiple sclerosis. Specimen: CD8+ T cells from PBMCs. The CDR3 reads CASSPWSTEAFF. Here is the DNA: TGTGCCAGCTCTCCGTGGTCCACTGAAGCTTTCTTT.